Below are 24 T cell receptor beta chains sequenced from a single sample in a study of vaccination effects on CD4 cells after COVID-19. Ahead of sequencing, the ViraFEST assay grew antigen-specific CD4+ T cells using viral peptide pools. Upon completion of roughly ten days in culture, CD4+ T cells were isolated. Of the BNT162b2 and mRNA-1273 vaccines, participants received two doses of one or the other. Their antigens remain unidentified. Profiled with immunoSEQ multiplex PCR; TCRdb holds only in-frame clones, not every one. This sample has some 30,000 clones, with 80% found just once. The material sequenced was CD4+ T cells from PBMCs cultured with SARS-CoV-2 spike peptides, taken after COVID-19 vaccination. The receptors stem from a human donor who received a COVID-19 vaccine. Some clones in this sample may be carry-over from other donors' samples.

The chain carries TRBV19 and TRBJ1-1; D not certain. Trimming took 2 bases from V and 7 from J, leaving 5 bases between them. The CDR3 length is 11 residues. Germline V CDR1 and CDR2: LNHDA, SQIVND (reference sequence). Here the CDR3 DNA reads TGTGCCAGTAGTATAAGTGGTGAAGCTTTCTTT. Protein sequence: CASSISGEAFF. Full variable domain (rest looked up from reference TRBV19 and TRBJ1-1): DGGITQSPKYLFRKEGQNVTLSCEQNLNHDAMYWYRQDPGQGLRLIYYSQIVNDFQKGDIAEGYSVSREKKESFPLTVTSAQKNPTAFYLCASSISGEAFFGQGTRLTVV.

The rearrangement joins TRBV3-1 (or the pseudogene TRBV3-2) to TRBJ1-6; D uncertain. The germline CDR1 and CDR2 sequences are LGHDT and YNNKEL (reference sequence). The CDR3 is 15 residues long. V lost 0 bases and J 7 bases, leaving 10 bases between the germline ends. In DNA form, the CDR3 reads TGTGCCAGCAGCCAAGAGCGGGTACCAAATTCACCCCTCCACTTT. It codes for CASSQERVPNSPLHF.

CDR3 sequence reads: CASSRGQGAVYGYTF. CDR3 bases: TGTGCCAGCAGTCGGGGACAGGGGGCCGTCTATGGCTACACCTTC. This chain uses TRBV6-5 with TRBJ1-2; 12 nucleotides agree with TRBD1. In germline, CDR1 is MNHEY, CDR2 SVGAGI. The CDR3 is made up of 15 amino acids. J was trimmed by 4 bases and V by 5 bases; bases with no gene match: 5.

The V and J genes are TRBV7-2 and TRBJ2-5, with TRBD2 matching 9 bases. This CDR3 has 18 amino acids. The germline V gene encodes CDR1 SGHTA and CDR2 FQGNSA. With V trimmed by 1 base and J by 4 bases, 13 bases remained unmatched. The CDR3 DNA reads as TGTGCCAGCAGCTTAGTCTTTAGTGGCGGGGGGGCCGTAGAGACCCAGTACTTC. Amino acid sequence: CASSLVFSGGGAVETQYF.

The chain recombines TRBV19 with TRBJ2-2, with D perhaps TRBD1 (6 bases). With 3 bases removed from V and 3 bases from J, the gap between germline ends came to 8 bases. Germline V CDR1 and CDR2: LNHDA, SQIVND (reference sequence). The CDR3 sequence is 14 residues long. The CDR3, as DNA: TGTGCCAGTAGTATTCGACAGGACACCGGGGAGCTGTTTTTT. Protein product: CASSIRQDTGELFF.

This chain's CDR3 is CASREIQNSPLHF. DNA for the CDR3: TGTGCCAGCAGAGAGATACAAAATTCACCCCTCCACTTT. The chain carries TRBV6-4 and TRBJ1-6; no firm D call. V was shortened by 6 bases and J by 7 bases, with 10 bases between the two germline ends. Germline CDR1 and CDR2: MRHNA and SNTAGT. The CDR3 runs 13 residues.

There are a few counts of this clone. This chain connects TRBV30 to TRBJ2-6; D remains ambiguous. Germline V gene sequence: CDR1 GTSNPN, CDR2 SVGIG (reference sequence). The V and J ends lost 2 bases and 3 bases respectively, with 8 bases between them. The CDR3 has 14 residues. The CDR3 here is CAWSRFDGANVLTF. The CDR3 DNA reads as TGTGCCTGGAGTAGGTTTGATGGGGCCAACGTCCTGACTTTC.

The CDR3 DNA reads as TGTGCCAGCAGCCCGCAAGGAGACAGGGTAGCGCAGTATTTT. Translated, it gives CASSPQGDRVAQYF. The V and J genes are TRBV5-4 and TRBJ2-3, with 7 bases matching TRBD1. The length of the CDR3 is 14 residues. From germline, CDR1 is SGHNT and CDR2 YYREEE (reference sequence). V trimming: 4 bases; J trimming: 10 bases; junction bases outside the gene matches: 12.

For the CDR3, the DNA is TGCAGCACGGGACACTTATTTGTGGATGGCTACACCTTC. Translation: CSTGHLFVDGYTF. The chain carries TRBV29-1 and TRBJ1-2; the D gene is possibly TRBD1 (6 bases). CDR3 length: 13 residues. Trimming took 8 bases from V and 6 from J, leaving 19 bases between them. Germline CDR1 SQVTM, CDR2 ANQGSEA.

The chain recombines TRBV29-1 with TRBJ1-4; no definite D call. CDR1 is SQVTM, CDR2 ANQGSEA, per germline. V lost 4 bases and J lost 7, with 16 bases in between. This CDR3 comprises 14 residues. The CDR3 region is CSVVRSGASEKLFF. In DNA, the CDR3 is TGCAGCGTTGTACGATCAGGCGCGAGTGAAAAACTGTTTTTT.

This rearrangement joins TRBV29-1 to TRBJ2-3; D is perhaps TRBD2 (7 bases). The CDR3 contains 15 residues. The V end lost 6 bases, the J end lost 3 bases, and 19 bases lay between the germline ends. Per the germline V gene, CDR1 is SQVTM and CDR2 is ANQGSEA. DNA of the CDR3: TGCAGCGTCGTTAAACGGGGGGCGCAAACAGATACGCAGTATTTT. Translated: CSVVKRGAQTDTQYF.

The chain combines TRBV27 with TRBJ1-6; tentative D call: TRBD1 (6 bases). Germline CDR1 reads MNHEY; CDR2 reads SMNVEV (reference sequence). The CDR3 spans 14 residues. Trimming shortened V by 2 bases and J by 10 bases, and 12 bases separated the two germline ends. The CDR3 DNA follows: TGTGCCAGCAGTTTAGGCCAGGGGAGGTCACCCCTCCACTTT. Protein: CASSLGQGRSPLHF.

V usage is TRBV7-3 and J usage is TRBJ2-3, with D perhaps TRBD2 (6 bases). The CDR3 runs to 14 residues. Germline CDR1 reads SGHTA; CDR2 reads FQGTGA. The V gene lost 1 base and the J gene lost 4 bases, with 9 bases spanning the gap. The CDR3 DNA sequence: TGTGCCAGCAGCTTAAGTACGGGGGCAGATACGCAGTATTTT. Its translation: CASSLSTGADTQYF.

V is TRBV5-1 and J is TRBJ1-2; D is unresolved. Germline CDR1 and CDR2: SGHRS and YFSETQ. V lost 3 bases and J 1 base, leaving 7 bases between the germline ends. The CDR3 runs 13 residues. Written as DNA, the CDR3 is TGCGCCAGCAGCTCAGAAAATAACTATGGCTACACCTTC. It yields the protein CASSSENNYGYTF.

V usage is TRBV5-1 and J usage is TRBJ1-6; D is unresolved. Germline CDR1 and CDR2: SGHRS and YFSETQ. CDR3 length equals 11 residues. V was cut by 6 bases and J by 13 bases, with 11 bases left in between. The CDR3 loop reads CASNTWTPLHF. CDR3 DNA sequence: TGCGCCAGCAATACCTGGACGCCCCTCCACTTT.

The J gene is TRBJ2-1, the V gene TRBV6-1, with D perhaps matching TRBD2 (5 bases). Looked up from germline, CDR1 is MNHNS and CDR2 is SASEGT. Trimming cost V 2 bases and J 0 bases, with 8 bases left between them. The CDR3 consists of 15 residues. The CDR3 reads CASSEKRSSYNEQFF. CDR3 DNA sequence: TGTGCCAGCAGTGAAAAGCGGAGCTCCTACAATGAGCAGTTCTTC.

The J gene is TRBJ2-1, the V gene TRBV5-1, with 15 bases identical to TRBD2. The CDR3 length is 18 residues. J was trimmed by 0 bases and V by 10 bases; bases with no gene match: 11. CDR1 is SGHRS and CDR2 is YFSETQ in the germline V gene. CDR3 nucleotide sequence: TGCGCCTCGACCGGGACTAGCGGGGGGTTCAGCTCCTACAATGAGCAGTTCTTC. Its translation: CASTGTSGGFSSYNEQFF.

This clone was recorded only once. This chain connects TRBV29-1 to TRBJ1-2, with D maybe TRBD1 (5 bases). The CDR3 covers 11 residues. Looked up from germline, CDR1 is SQVTM and CDR2 is ANQGSEA. V was trimmed by 7 bases and J by 8 bases, leaving 14 bases between them. The CDR3: CSADQGTGYTF. In DNA, the CDR3 is TGCAGCGCTGACCAAGGGACGGGCTACACCTTC.

The rearrangement uses TRBV29-1 and TRBJ1-1; D perhaps matches TRBD1 (6 bases). This CDR3 is 13 amino acids long. V lost 3 bases to trimming and J lost 2 bases, with 10 bases between them. Germline CDR1 SQVTM, CDR2 ANQGSEA. The CDR3 nucleotides read TGCAGCGTTGAGAGGACAGCTAACACTGAAGCTTTCTTT. Translating it yields CSVERTANTEAFF.

The chain employs TRBV5-1 and TRBJ2-5; D not resolved. The CDR3 spans 16 residues. Germline V gene sequence: CDR1 SGHRS, CDR2 YFSETQ. V was cut by 4 bases and J by 3 bases, with 19 bases left in between. Written as DNA, the CDR3 is TGCGCCAGCAGCGGAAACCCGATGGGGTTGGAAGAGACCCAGTACTTC. Translating gives CASSGNPMGLEETQYF. The entire variable domain, with the rest obtained from reference TRBV5-1 and TRBJ2-5, is as follows: KAGVTQTPRYLIKTRGQQVTLSCSPISGHRSVSWYQQTPGQGLQFLFEYFSETQRNKGNFPGRFSGRQFSNSRSEMNVSTLELGDSALYLCASSGNPMGLEETQYFGPGTRLLVL.

The V gene is TRBV5-1, the J gene TRBJ1-1, with TRBD1 matching over 7 bases. The CDR3 is made up of 13 amino acids. The germline CDR1 and CDR2 sequences are SGHRS and YFSETQ. The J segment lost 6 bases and the V segment lost 4 bases, leaving 6 bases of the junction unmatched. The CDR3 bases are TGCGCCAGCAGCCGACAGGGCGGCCCTGAAGCTTTCTTT. It specifies CASSRQGGPEAFF.

Within the sample, this clone is medium-sized. The chain carries TRBV30 and TRBJ1-5; D is undetermined. Germline assignment: CDR1 GTSNPN and CDR2 SVGIG (reference sequence). V was cut by 0 bases and J by 4 bases, with 7 bases left in between. The CDR3 loop spans 13 amino acids. The CDR3 bases are TGTGCCTGGAGTGTAGCGGGGAATCAGCCCCAGCATTTT. Translated: CAWSVAGNQPQHF. Based on the CDR3 plus reference TRBV30 and TRBJ1-5, the full variable domain is SQTIHQWPATLVQPVGSPLSLECTVEGTSNPNLYWYRQAAGRGLQLLFYSVGIGQISSEVPQNLSASRPQDRQFILSSKKLLLSDSGFYLCAWSVAGNQPQHFGDGTRLSIL.

The chain joins TRBV10-3 to TRBJ2-1; unclear D gene. The CDR3 consists of 13 residues. V lost 2 bases, J lost 5 bases, and 7 bases lay in between. Germline CDR1 and CDR2: ENHRY and SYGVKD. CDR3 sequence reads: CAISEDLHNEQFF. CDR3 DNA: TGTGCCATCAGTGAGGACCTACACAATGAGCAGTTCTTC.

This chain links TRBV24-1 with TRBJ1-5; D not resolved. This CDR3 has 12 residues. V gave up 5 bases and J gave up 2 bases, with 3 bases separating them. Germline assignment: CDR1 KGHDR and CDR2 SFDVKD. The CDR3 sequence is CATSVGNQPQHF. The CDR3 nucleotides read TGTGCCACCAGTGTCGGCAATCAGCCCCAGCATTTT.